Listed below are T cell receptor beta chains from one sample, sequenced in a study of cytomegalovirus exposure and HLA in healthy donors. The assay was immunoSEQ multiplex PCR, and TCRdb's table has in-frame clones only and misses some. Among just over 200,000 clones, approximately 79% were seen once, and the ten largest hold less than 2%. The source material was PBMCs. The receptor source for this set is a man in his fifties or sixties in good health and CMV-seronegative. Each CDR3 is given with its conserved first and last residue. D genes are given only for firm matches. Not every row has a clone size; where given, it reads once, few, many or a size class.

j_call	d_call	clone_size	v_call	cdr3_aa	cdr3_nt
TRBJ2-7	TRBD2	once	TRBV19	CATRSSGRSSYEQYF	TGTGCCACCCGTTCGAGCGGGAGGAGCTCCTACGAGCAGTACTTC
TRBJ2-1	TRBD2	-	TRBV5-1	CASSSAGSSYNEQFF	TGCGCCAGCAGCTCAGCGGGGTCCTCCTACAATGAGCAGTTCTTC
TRBJ2-7	TRBD1	-	TRBV30	CAWTPDRGPYEQYF	TGTGCCTGGACTCCCGACAGGGGGCCCTACGAGCAGTACTTC
TRBJ2-7	-	-	TRBV19	CASSPQRAYEQYF	TGTGCCAGTTCTCCTCAGCGGGCCTACGAGCAGTACTTC
TRBJ2-4	TRBD2	few	TRBV4-2	CASSLVPPTSGLAKNIQYF	TGTGCCAGCAGCCTCGTCCCACCAACTAGCGGGCTAGCCAAAAACATTCAGTACTTC
TRBJ1-2	TRBD1	-	TRBV27	CASSRGGGIFGYTF	TGTGCCAGCAGCCGCGGAGGGGGCATTTTTGGCTACACCTTC
TRBJ1-1	-	-	TRBV6-6	CASSPGRKWNTEAFF	TGTGCCAGCAGTCCGGGTCGAAAGTGGAACACTGAAGCTTTCTTT
TRBJ2-2	-	-	TRBV9	CASSSEGERVGTGELFF	TGTGCCAGCAGCTCCGAGGGTGAGCGGGTCGGGACCGGGGAGCTGTTTTTT
TRBJ2-7	TRBD2	-	TRBV10-1	CARGLAGDYEQYF	TGCGCCCGCGGACTAGCGGGAGACTACGAGCAGTACTTC
TRBJ1-4	-	-	TRBV30	CAWSGVNKLFF	TGTGCCTGGAGTGGCGTTAACAAACTGTTTTTT
TRBJ2-7	TRBD2	-	TRBV11-2	CASSLTLSGGNSYEQYF	TGTGCCAGCAGCCTAACCCTTAGCGGGGGGAACTCCTACGAGCAGTACTTC
TRBJ1-2	-	-	TRBV6-5	CASSYSRGYYGYTF	TGTGCCAGCAGTTACTCGAGGGGGTACTATGGCTACACCTTC
TRBJ2-5	-	-	TRBV11-1	CASSVGQALQETQYF	TGTGCCAGCAGCGTTGGTCAGGCCCTACAAGAGACCCAGTACTTC
TRBJ2-7	-	-	TRBV28	CASSSTSIRNYEQYF	TGTGCCAGCAGTTCAACTAGTATAAGGAACTACGAGCAGTACTTC
TRBJ1-1	-	-	TRBV15	CATSRDRGGGTEAFF	TGTGCCACCAGCAGAGATAGAGGGGGTGGCACTGAAGCTTTCTTT
TRBJ2-7	TRBD2	-	TRBV28	CASSSTGRLYEQYF	TGTGCCAGCAGTTCGACCGGGAGGCTTTACGAGCAGTACTTC
TRBJ2-7	TRBD2	-	TRBV4-2	CASSQEGKGTSGVYEQYF	TGTGCCAGCAGCCAAGAAGGAAAGGGGACTAGCGGGGTCTACGAGCAGTACTTC
TRBJ2-3	-	-	TRBV11-3	CASSSGQGKTTDTQYF	TGTGCCAGCAGCTCAGGGCAGGGGAAAACCACAGATACGCAGTATTTT
TRBJ2-4	TRBD2	-	TRBV15	CATSGAGGPTRNIQYF	TGTGCCACCAGCGGAGCGGGAGGGCCCACGCGGAACATTCAGTACTTC
TRBJ2-7	-	-	TRBV21-1	CASSEGTGGYEQYF	TGTGCCAGCAGCGAAGGGACAGGGGGGTACGAGCAGTACTTC
TRBJ2-1	TRBD2	-	TRBV10-1	CASSGLRLAADNEQFF	TGCGCCAGCAGTGGCTTACGACTAGCGGCCGACAATGAGCAGTTCTTC
TRBJ2-1	TRBD2	few	TRBV10-1	CASSDPSGRLNEQFF	TGCGCCAGCAGTGACCCTAGCGGGAGGCTCAATGAGCAGTTCTTC
TRBJ2-1	TRBD2	-	TRBV6-1	CASSEGLAIYNEQFF	TGTGCCAGCAGTGAAGGACTAGCGATCTACAATGAGCAGTTCTTC
TRBJ1-2	-	-	TRBV28	CASSSDSGETF	TGTGCCAGCAGCTCCGACTCGGGGGAGACCTTC
TRBJ2-1	TRBD2	-	TRBV9	CASSPREVPYNEQFF	TGTGCCAGCAGCCCACGGGAGGTCCCCTACAATGAGCAGTTCTTC
TRBJ2-7	TRBD2	few	TRBV11-3	CASSPGGPDSYEQYF	TGTGCCAGCAGCCCGGGGGGGCCCGACTCCTACGAGCAGTACTTC
TRBJ1-4	TRBD1	-	TRBV19	CASSIMGQGDEKLFF	TGTGCCAGTAGTATAATGGGGCAGGGGGACGAAAAACTGTTTTTT
TRBJ1-4	-	-	TRBV7-8	CASSFAQGGEKLCF	TGTGCCAGCAGCTTCGCCCAGGGCGGTGAAAAACTGTGTTTT
TRBJ1-1	-	few	TRBV6-5	CASRRQELRTEAFF	TGTGCCAGCCGTCGACAGGAGTTGAGGACTGAAGCTTTCTTT
TRBJ1-1	TRBD1	-	TRBV28	CASSPPRGPHTEAFF	TGTGCCAGCAGCCCCCCGAGGGGGCCCCACACTGAAGCTTTCTTT
TRBJ1-1	TRBD1	-	TRBV29-1	CSVEERGGTVNTEAFF	TGCAGCGTTGAAGAACGGGGGGGGACAGTGAACACTGAAGCTTTCTTT
TRBJ1-6	-	-	TRBV9	CASSVDYPGSPLHF	TGTGCCAGCAGCGTCGATTATCCGGGATCACCCCTCCACTTT
TRBJ2-2	-	-	TRBV4-1	CASSRTRDSYTGELFF	TGCGCCAGCAGCCGCACCAGGGACTCATACACCGGGGAGCTGTTTTTT
TRBJ2-1	-	-	TRBV21-1	CASSQKPGTPSSYNEQFF	TGTGCCAGCAGCCAAAAGCCCGGGACTCCAAGCTCCTACAATGAGCAGTTCTTC
TRBJ2-7	-	-	TRBV18	CASSPPGGSHEQYF	TGTGCCAGCTCACCCCCTGGGGGGAGCCACGAGCAGTACTTC
TRBJ1-5	TRBD1	once	TRBV30	CAWSVRGGAGQPQHF	TGTGCCTGGAGTGTTCGAGGGGGCGCCGGTCAGCCCCAGCATTTT
TRBJ2-7	-	-	TRBV5-4	CASSLEAPPGEQYF	TGTGCCAGCAGCTTGGAGGCCCCGCCGGGCGAGCAGTACTTC
TRBJ2-1	-	few	TRBV5-8	CASSLGWQFNEQFF	TGTGCCAGCAGCTTGGGGTGGCAGTTCAATGAGCAGTTCTTC
TRBJ2-5	TRBD1	few	TRBV7-9	CASSLTLTGGGGETQYF	TGTGCCAGCAGCCTAACCCTCACAGGGGGCGGAGGAGAGACCCAGTACTTC
TRBJ2-7	TRBD1	-	TRBV5-5	CASSYGQGREQYF	TGTGCCAGCAGCTATGGACAGGGGCGGGAGCAGTACTTC
TRBJ2-5	TRBD2	-	TRBV11-2	CASSRGEVGQETQYF	TGTGCCAGCAGTCGGGGGGAGGTAGGACAAGAGACCCAGTACTTC
TRBJ2-3	TRBD2	-	TRBV14	CASSRRTSGTGDTQYF	TGTGCCAGCAGCCGGCGGACTAGCGGGACGGGGGATACGCAGTATTTT
TRBJ2-7	-	-	TRBV6-5	CASSYSRGGPYEQYF	TGTGCCAGCAGTTACTCGAGAGGCGGCCCCTACGAGCAGTACTTC
TRBJ2-1	TRBD2	-	TRBV4-1	CASSQGTSFNEQFF	TGCGCCAGCAGCCAAGGGACTAGTTTTAATGAGCAGTTCTTC
TRBJ2-7	-	-	TRBV27	CASSLRVPADPYEQYF	TGTGCCAGCAGTTTAAGGGTCCCAGCGGACCCCTACGAGCAGTACTTC
TRBJ2-7	TRBD2	few	TRBV5-4	CASSRTSGSPYEQYF	TGTGCCAGCAGCCGGACTAGCGGGAGCCCCTACGAGCAGTACTTC
TRBJ2-3	-	-	TRBV27	CASKDRRGTDTQYF	TGTGCCAGCAAGGACAGGAGGGGCACAGATACGCAGTATTTT
TRBJ2-1	-	-	TRBV21-1	CASSKAIGAKSSYNEQFF	TGTGCCAGCAGCAAAGCGATAGGGGCGAAGAGCTCCTACAATGAGCAGTTCTTC